Sequencing of this T cell receptor (beta chain) was carried out in a study of T cells after yellow fever vaccination. Overall study findings and caveats: Only a small proportion of the clonotypes turned up in both the CD4 and the CD8 compartments, likely arising from convergent recombination. A weaker secondary response peaked on day 5, the primary on day 15. Post-booster reappearance was seen for most primary-vaccination clones (roughly 96% CD4, about 88% CD8).

In this sample, this clonotype turned up many times. Its target is not known. A process of 5'RACE template switching, which added a universal primer site and UMIs, was used to make TCR cDNA. TCRdb ran MiXCR on the 5' RACE reads and lists one entry per CDR3 protein. The repertoire consists of approximately 300,000 distinct CDR3 sequences, with roughly 6.8% occurring once and the leading ten covering roughly a sixth. This CDR3 comprises 13 residues. Trimming removed 0 bases at V and 6 bases at J, with 5 bases between. The germline V gene encodes CDR1 SGHTA and CDR2 FQGNSA. The sample consisted of PBMCs, taken about 41 days after the first yellow fever vaccination. This chain joins TRBV7-2 and TRBJ2-2; no definite D call. The TCR was taken from a man aged 18 to 30 who received the YFV17D yellow fever vaccine. The CDR3 DNA is TGTGCCAGCAGCTTAGCAGGGTCCGGGGAGCTGTTTTTT. As protein: CASSLAGSGELFF.